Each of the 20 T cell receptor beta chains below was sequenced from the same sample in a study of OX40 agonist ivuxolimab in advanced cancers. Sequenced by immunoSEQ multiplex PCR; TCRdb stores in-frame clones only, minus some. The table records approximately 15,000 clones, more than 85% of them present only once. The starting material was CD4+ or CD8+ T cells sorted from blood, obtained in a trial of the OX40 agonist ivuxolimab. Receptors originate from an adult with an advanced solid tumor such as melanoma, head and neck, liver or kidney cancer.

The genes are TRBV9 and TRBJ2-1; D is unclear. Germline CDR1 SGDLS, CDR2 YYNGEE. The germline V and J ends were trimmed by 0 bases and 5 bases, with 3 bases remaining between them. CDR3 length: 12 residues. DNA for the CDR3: TGTGCCAGCAGCGTAGGGCACAATGAGCAGTTCTTC. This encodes CASSVGHNEQFF.

CDR3 residues: CVRSLASTSTGELFF. CDR3 DNA sequence: TGTGTCAGAAGCTTAGCCTCGACTAGCACCGGGGAGCTGTTTTTT. The chain combines TRBV7-5 with TRBJ2-2; the D segment call TRBD2 is taken from the table without a DNA check. TRBV7-5 is classified as a pseudogene. This CDR3 region has 15 residues.

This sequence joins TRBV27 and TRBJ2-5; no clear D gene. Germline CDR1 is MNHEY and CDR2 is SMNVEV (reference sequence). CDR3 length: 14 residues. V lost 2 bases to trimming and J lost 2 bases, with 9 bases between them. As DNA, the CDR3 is TGTGCCAGCAGTTTAAACAGCGCACAAGAGACCCAGTACTTC. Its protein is CASSLNSAQETQYF.

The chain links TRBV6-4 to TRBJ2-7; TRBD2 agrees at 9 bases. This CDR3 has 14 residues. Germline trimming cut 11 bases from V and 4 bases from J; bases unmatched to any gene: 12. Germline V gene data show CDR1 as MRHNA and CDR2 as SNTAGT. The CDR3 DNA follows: TGTGCCGGAAAACCGGGACTAGCTTTGTACGAGCAGTACTTC. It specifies CAGKPGLALYEQYF.

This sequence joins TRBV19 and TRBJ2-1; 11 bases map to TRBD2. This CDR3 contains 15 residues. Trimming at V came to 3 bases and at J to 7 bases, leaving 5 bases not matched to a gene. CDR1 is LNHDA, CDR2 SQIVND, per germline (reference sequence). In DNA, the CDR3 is TGTGCCAGTAGTATGGGTAGCGGGGGGGGAAATGAGCAGTTCTTC. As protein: CASSMGSGGGNEQFF.

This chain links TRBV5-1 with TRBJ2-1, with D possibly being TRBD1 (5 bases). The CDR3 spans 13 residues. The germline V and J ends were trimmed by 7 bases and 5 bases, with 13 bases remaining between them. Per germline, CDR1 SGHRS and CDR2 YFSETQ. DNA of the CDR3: TGCGCCAGCCTGGGCGAAGGGGACAATGAGCAGTTCTTC. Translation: CASLGEGDNEQFF.

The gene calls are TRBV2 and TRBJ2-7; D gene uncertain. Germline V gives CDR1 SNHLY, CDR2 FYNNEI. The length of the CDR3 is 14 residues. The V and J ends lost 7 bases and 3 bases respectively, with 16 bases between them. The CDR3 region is CASNPDPNSYEQYF. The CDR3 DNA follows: TGTGCCAGCAATCCCGACCCAAACAGCTACGAGCAGTACTTC.

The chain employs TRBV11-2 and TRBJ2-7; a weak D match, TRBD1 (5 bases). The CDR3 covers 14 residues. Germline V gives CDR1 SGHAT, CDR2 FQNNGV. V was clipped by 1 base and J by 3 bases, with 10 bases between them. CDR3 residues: CASSLGQGNYEQYF. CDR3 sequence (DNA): TGTGCCAGCAGCTTAGGCCAGGGTAACTACGAGCAGTACTTC.

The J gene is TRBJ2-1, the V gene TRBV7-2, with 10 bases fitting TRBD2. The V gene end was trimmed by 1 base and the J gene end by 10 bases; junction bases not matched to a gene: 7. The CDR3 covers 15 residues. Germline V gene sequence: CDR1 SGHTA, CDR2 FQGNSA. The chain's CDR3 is CASSLGAGGSLEQFF. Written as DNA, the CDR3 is TGTGCCAGCAGCTTAGGAGCGGGAGGGTCCTTAGAGCAGTTCTTC. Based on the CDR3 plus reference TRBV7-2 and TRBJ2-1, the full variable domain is GAGVSQSPSNKVTEKGKDVELRCDPISGHTALYWYRQSLGQGLEFLIYFQGNSAPDKSGLPSDRFSAERTGGSVSTLTIQRTQQEDSAVYLCASSLGAGGSLEQFFGPGTRLTVL.

The CDR3 nucleotides read TGTGCTAGTGGTAAGTGGGCTGCAGGACAAAGTCGGGCCAACGTCCTGACTTTC. Its protein product is CASGKWAAGQSRANVLTF. The rearrangement uses TRBV12-5 and TRBJ2-6, with D possibly TRBD1 on 5 matching bases. The CDR3 runs to 18 residues. Germline CDR1 reads LGHNT; CDR2 reads FRNRAP. V was clipped by 5 bases and J by 5 bases, with 22 bases between them.

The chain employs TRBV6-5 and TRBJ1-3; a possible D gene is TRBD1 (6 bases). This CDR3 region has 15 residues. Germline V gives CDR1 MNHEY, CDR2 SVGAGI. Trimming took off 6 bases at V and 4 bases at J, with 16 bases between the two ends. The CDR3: CASRGAGVEGNTIYF. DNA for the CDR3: TGTGCCAGCAGGGGGGCAGGGGTTGAGGGAAACACCATATATTTT.

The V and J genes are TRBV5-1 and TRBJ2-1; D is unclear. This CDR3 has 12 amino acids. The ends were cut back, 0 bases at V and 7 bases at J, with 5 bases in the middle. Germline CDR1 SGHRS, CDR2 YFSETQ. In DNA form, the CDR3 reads TGCGCCAGCAGCTTGGAATCGAATGAGCAGTTCTTC. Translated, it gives CASSLESNEQFF.

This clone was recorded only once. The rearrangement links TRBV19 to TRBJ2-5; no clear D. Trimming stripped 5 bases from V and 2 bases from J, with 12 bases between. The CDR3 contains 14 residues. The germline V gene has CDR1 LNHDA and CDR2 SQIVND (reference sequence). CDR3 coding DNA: TGTGCCAGTAGTGCGCGGCACGTACAAGAGACCCAGTACTTC. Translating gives CASSARHVQETQYF. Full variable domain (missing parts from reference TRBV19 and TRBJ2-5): DGGITQSPKYLFRKEGQNVTLSCEQNLNHDAMYWYRQDPGQGLRLIYYSQIVNDFQKGDIAEGYSVSREKKESFPLTVTSAQKNPTAFYLCASSARHVQETQYFGPGTRLLVL.

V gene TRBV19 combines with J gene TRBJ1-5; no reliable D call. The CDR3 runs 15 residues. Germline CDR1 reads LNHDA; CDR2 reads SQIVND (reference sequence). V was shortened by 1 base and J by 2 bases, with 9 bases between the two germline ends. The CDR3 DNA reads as TGTGCCAGTAGTATAGGGACCATGGGCAATCAGCCCCAGCATTTT. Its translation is CASSIGTMGNQPQHF.

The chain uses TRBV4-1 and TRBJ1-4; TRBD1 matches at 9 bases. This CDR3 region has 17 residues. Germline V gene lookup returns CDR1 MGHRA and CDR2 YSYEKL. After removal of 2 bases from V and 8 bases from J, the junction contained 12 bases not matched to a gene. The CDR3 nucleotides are TGCGCCAGCAGCCAACGAGGTACCGGGACAGGGACGGAAAAACTGTTTTTT. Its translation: CASSQRGTGTGTEKLFF.

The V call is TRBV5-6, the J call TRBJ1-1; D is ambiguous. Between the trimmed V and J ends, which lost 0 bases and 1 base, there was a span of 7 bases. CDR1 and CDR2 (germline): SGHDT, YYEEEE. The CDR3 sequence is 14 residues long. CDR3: CASSLGWGNTEAFF. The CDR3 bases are TGTGCCAGCAGCTTGGGCTGGGGGAACACTGAAGCTTTCTTT.

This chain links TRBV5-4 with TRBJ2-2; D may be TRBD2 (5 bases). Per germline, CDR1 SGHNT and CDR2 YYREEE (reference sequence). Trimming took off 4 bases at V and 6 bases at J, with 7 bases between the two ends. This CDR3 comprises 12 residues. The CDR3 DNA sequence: TGTGCCAGCAGCACGGAGGCCGGGGAGCTGTTTTTT. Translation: CASSTEAGELFF.

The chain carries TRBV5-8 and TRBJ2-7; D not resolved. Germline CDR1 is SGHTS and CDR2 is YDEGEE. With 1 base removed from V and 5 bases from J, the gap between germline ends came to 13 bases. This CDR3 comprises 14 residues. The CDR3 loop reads CASSLRMGGHEQYF. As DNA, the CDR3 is TGTGCCAGCAGCTTGCGAATGGGTGGTCACGAGCAGTACTTC.

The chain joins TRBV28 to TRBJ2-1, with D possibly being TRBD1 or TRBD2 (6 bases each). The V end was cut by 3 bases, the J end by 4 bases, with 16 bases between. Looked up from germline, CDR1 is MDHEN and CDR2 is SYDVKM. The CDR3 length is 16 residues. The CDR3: CASSFRRGEYYNEQFF. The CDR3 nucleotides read TGTGCCAGCAGTTTTCGGAGGGGGGAGTATTACAATGAGCAGTTCTTC.

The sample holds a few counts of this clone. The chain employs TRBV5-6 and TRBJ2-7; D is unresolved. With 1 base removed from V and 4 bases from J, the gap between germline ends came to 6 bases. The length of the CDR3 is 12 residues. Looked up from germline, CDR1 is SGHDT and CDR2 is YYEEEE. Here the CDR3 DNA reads TGTGCCAGCAGCTTGTACCTATACGAGCAGTACTTC. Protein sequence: CASSLYLYEQYF.